This T cell receptor (beta chain) was observed in a study of monozygotic twins with cystic fibrosis. Study-level points and caveats: Shared CDR3 numbers were not associated with age, concordance or severity.

The repertoire was sequenced with immunoSEQ multiplex PCR; TCRdb's copy has only in-frame clones and lacks some. The repertoire includes around 35,000 clones, approximately 87% of them detected once, and around 1.5% sits in the top ten. The V gene's germline CDR1 is SGDLS and CDR2 YYNGEE. Trimming cost V 4 bases and J 2 bases, with 9 bases left between them. This CDR3 is 13 amino acids long. Points on this clone: Its antigen is unidentified.

This chain connects TRBV9 to TRBJ1-2, with unresolved D. This sequence originates from a girl between 2 and 10 years old with cystic fibrosis. The sample taken for sequencing was blood. The CDR3 sequence is CASSLKENYGYTF. Here the CDR3 DNA reads TGTGCCAGCAGCCTCAAGGAGAACTATGGCTACACCTTC.